This T cell receptor beta chain was obtained from a study of liver allograft versus peripheral blood T cells. In the study overall: Recipients' peripheral blood served as the comparator for T cell receptor repertoires in transplanted livers. Study results and limitations: In liver allografts, T cell receptor repertoires reportedly differed from the repertoires found in peripheral blood.

TCRdb re-analysed the reads in MiXCR, keeping a single row per CDR3 protein. The sample holds about 14,000 distinct CDR3 sequences, 20% seen once. The CDR3 sequence is 14 residues long. Germline loops: CDR1 SGHDT, CDR2 YYEEEE. The V and J ends lost 1 base and 7 bases respectively, with 12 bases between them. Concerning this clonotype itself: Its antigen is undetermined.

This receptor was obtained from a human patient who had a liver transplant. Some T cells may trace back to the graft donor. The rearrangement uses TRBV5-6 and TRBJ1-5; maybe TRBD1 (5 bases). In DNA, the CDR3 is TGTGCCAGCAGCTTGACAGGAGATATACAGCCCCAGCATTTT. Its protein product is CASSLTGDIQPQHF.